The present T cell receptor beta chain was sequenced within a study of shared T cell receptors in the human thymus. CDR1 is SGHTS, CDR2 YDEGEE, per germline. V lost 6 bases and J 2 bases, leaving 20 bases between the germline ends. The CDR3 sequence is 16 residues long. Profiling relied on immunoSEQ multiplex PCR, and the TCRdb table lists in-frame clones only, not all of them. The profile shows about 730,000 clones, 70% to 90% of them singletons. These data are also associated with another study on human thymus T cells. That source reports: Resections from corrective heart surgery provided thymus tissue. Thymic repertoires of unrelated individuals were reported in related research to overlap highly.

Sample: thymocytes. J is TRBJ1-2 and V is TRBV5-8; D might be TRBD1 (5 bases). The TCR originated in a girl less than two years old with a congenital heart defect. In DNA form, the CDR3 reads TGTGCCAGCAACTCACATTACAGGACGGTAAACTATGGCTACACCTTC. It codes for CASNSHYRTVNYGYTF.